The 22 T cell receptor beta chains in this list originate from one sample, sequenced in a study of CD8 T cells in ankylosing spondylitis. MiXCR, run by TCRdb on the 5' RACE reads, gives a single entry per CDR3 protein. The repertoire has around 130,000 distinct CDR3 sequences, 6.5% to 9% of them found once; the top ten carry 9% to 15%. Sequencing was performed on blood, either unsorted or a sorted T cell fraction (not recorded which). The receptors here all came from a male donor with ankylosing spondylitis or in good health (not recorded which).

This clonotype was detected ten times or more. V is TRBV7-9 and J is TRBJ2-7; tentatively, D is TRBD1 (6 bases). V lost 3 bases, J lost 7 bases, and 16 bases lay in between. The germline V gene has CDR1 SEHNR and CDR2 FQNEAQ (reference sequence). The length of the CDR3 is 14 residues. CDR3 amino acids: CASSLVRQVAEQYF. The CDR3 DNA follows: TGTGCCAGCAGCTTGGTGCGACAGGTTGCGGAGCAGTACTTC.

Remarks on this clonotype: This could be a read error, since a much larger clone is one nucleotide away. This chain connects TRBV10-1 to TRBJ1-6; D not certain. Germline assignment: CDR1 WNHNN and CDR2 SYGVQD (reference sequence). This CDR3 is built from 13 residues. CDR3 sequence reads: CASKAGKDSPLPF. The CDR3 DNA reads TGCGCCAGCAAGGCCGGGAAAGACTCACCCCTCCCCTTT.

This clonotype showed up just a few times. The J gene is TRBJ2-1, the V gene TRBV12-3 or TRBV12-4; tentative D call: TRBD1 (5 bases). V was clipped by 5 bases and J by 8 bases, with 13 bases between them. The CDR3 runs 13 residues. For the CDR3, the DNA is TGTGCCAGCAGTCCCCCGCAGGGCTATGAGCAGTTCTTC. Translating it yields CASSPPQGYEQFF.

This clonotype was picked up many times. This chain joins TRBV27 and TRBJ1-6; D is uncertain. The ends were cut back, 0 bases at V and 8 bases at J, with 8 bases in the middle. This CDR3 region has 14 residues. CDR1 and CDR2 from the germline V gene are MNHEY and SMNVEV (reference sequence). As DNA, the CDR3 is TGTGCCAGCAGTTTATCTGGGTTCGATTCACCCCTCCACTTT. Translated: CASSLSGFDSPLHF.

The table lists this clonotype with a few counts. V usage is TRBV4-2 and J usage is TRBJ2-7, with 9 bases matching TRBD2. The V segment lost 1 base and the J segment 2 bases; nucleotides outside the gene matches: 3. Germline V lookup: CDR1 LGHNA, CDR2 YNFKEQ. This CDR3 comprises 15 residues. CDR3 coding DNA: TGTGCCAGCAGCCAAGTAGCGGGGGAAACCTACGAGCAGTACTTC. Protein product: CASSQVAGETYEQYF.

The chain's CDR3 is CASSLILGVTRYF. The CDR3 DNA sequence: TGTGCCAGCAGCTTAATACTGGGGGTTACGAGGTATTTT. V usage is TRBV11-2 and J usage is TRBJ2-3; D possibly uses TRBD1 or TRBD2 (5 bases each). Trimming took 2 bases from V and 14 from J, leaving 17 bases between them. This CDR3 has 13 amino acids. Germline values: CDR1 SGHAT, CDR2 FQNNGV.

This clonotype has a count of ten or more. The rearrangement uses TRBV6-2 or TRBV6-3 and TRBJ2-7; 14 bases align to TRBD2. Germline values: CDR1 MNHEY, CDR2 SVGEGT. Unmatched junction bases numbered 5, after V lost 6 bases and J lost 7 bases. CDR3 length: 14 residues. The CDR3 reads CASRGLAGVWEQYF. In DNA form, the CDR3 reads TGTGCCAGCAGGGGACTAGCGGGAGTGTGGGAGCAGTACTTC.

This clonotype was detected only a few times. The chain combines TRBV7-2 with TRBJ2-5; no reliable D call. Trimming cost V 5 bases and J 5 bases, with 15 bases left between them. CDR1 is SGHTA, CDR2 FQGNSA, per germline. The CDR3 is 14 amino acids. In DNA form, the CDR3 reads TGTGCCAGCAGCCCCCATGGTTTTCGTGAGACCCAGTACTTC. Amino acids: CASSPHGFRETQYF.

Many counts were recorded for this clonotype. The rearrangement uses TRBV29-1 and TRBJ2-7; 9 bases are a match to TRBD2. This CDR3 comprises 13 residues. V dropped 6 bases and J dropped 4; count of bases not matched to a gene: 7. Germline values: CDR1 SQVTM, CDR2 ANQGSEA. CDR3 bases: TGCAGCGTCTCTAGCGGGATCGGGTACGAGCAGTACTTC. Encoded protein: CSVSSGIGYEQYF.

This clonotype has at least ten counts. The chain employs TRBV7-2 and TRBJ1-5; 10 positions agree with TRBD1. CDR1 and CDR2 from the germline V gene are SGHTA and FQGNSA. The CDR3 is made up of 17 amino acids. The V gene end was trimmed by 3 bases and the J gene end by 5 bases; junction bases not matched to a gene: 10. For the CDR3, the DNA is TGTGCCAGCAGCTTGGACAGGGGGAATGGGGTGGATCAGCCCCAGCATTTT. Protein product: CASSLDRGNGVDQPQHF.

This clonotype has ten or more counts. The gene calls are TRBV19 and TRBJ2-7; D uncertain. The CDR3 runs 15 residues. V lost 2 bases and J 2 bases, leaving 13 bases between the germline ends. Germline loops: CDR1 LNHDA, CDR2 SQIVND (reference sequence). CDR3 coding DNA: TGTGCCAGTAGTATAAAGGTGGACCGCACCTACGAGCAGTACTTC. The encoded protein is CASSIKVDRTYEQYF.

This clonotype was found a few times. CDR3 protein: CASSGTLSSGANVLTF. The CDR3 nucleotides are TGCGCCAGCAGCGGGACCTTGAGCTCTGGGGCCAACGTCCTGACTTTC. This chain joins TRBV5-1 and TRBJ2-6; D is tentatively TRBD1 or TRBD2 (5 bases each). This CDR3 region has 16 residues. Looked up from germline, CDR1 is SGHRS and CDR2 is YFSETQ. Trimming removed 4 bases at V and 0 bases at J, with 11 bases between.

In its sample, this clonotype was seen many times. The chain has TRBV7-2 and TRBJ2-1; tentative D call: TRBD1 (6 bases). The length of the CDR3 is 14 residues. CDR1 and CDR2 from the germline V gene are SGHTA and FQGNSA. V lost 1 base and J lost 9, with 13 bases in between. The DNA of the CDR3 is TGTGCCAGCAGCTTAGTTTCAGGGGATGCTGAGCAGTTCTTC. Translating it yields CASSLVSGDAEQFF. The whole variable domain, filled in from reference TRBV7-2 and TRBJ2-1, reads GAGVSQSPSNKVTEKGKDVELRCDPISGHTALYWYRQSLGQGLEFLIYFQGNSAPDKSGLPSDRFSAERTGGSVSTLTIQRTQQEDSAVYLCASSLVSGDAEQFFGPGTRLTVL.

This clonotype was recorded at least ten times. The rearrangement links TRBV29-1 to TRBJ2-1, with a tentative D call TRBD1 (5 bases). This CDR3 has 15 amino acids. Germline V lookup: CDR1 SQVTM, CDR2 ANQGSEA. Trimming cost V 2 bases and J 2 bases, with 13 bases left between them. Written as DNA, the CDR3 is TGCAGCGTTGAAATGGGCAGGGCCACCTACAATGAGCAGTTCTTC. Its translation: CSVEMGRATYNEQFF.

This clonotype was detected ten times or more. The V gene is TRBV5-1, the J gene TRBJ2-2; a weak D match, TRBD1 (5 bases). The V and J ends lost 0 bases and 6 bases respectively, with 9 bases between them. Germline CDR1 reads SGHRS; CDR2 reads YFSETQ. CDR3 size: 14 residues. The CDR3 sequence is CASSLDLGPGELFF. CDR3 nucleotide sequence: TGCGCCAGCAGCTTGGATTTGGGGCCCGGGGAGCTGTTTTTT.

This clonotype was counted ten times or more. The V call is TRBV12-3 or TRBV12-4, the J call TRBJ2-3, with TRBD1 as a possible D gene (6 bases). This CDR3 comprises 13 residues. V lost 7 bases and J 2 bases, leaving 10 bases between the germline ends. CDR3: CASKGQITDTQYF. CDR3 nucleotide sequence: TGTGCCAGCAAAGGACAGATCACAGATACGCAGTATTTT.

This clonotype appeared many times. The rearrangement uses TRBV5-1 and TRBJ2-7; 9 bases map to TRBD1. V lost 3 bases and J lost 6; bases outside the gene matches: 16. Germline V gene lookup returns CDR1 SGHRS and CDR2 YFSETQ. There are 17 residues in the CDR3. CDR3 loop: CASSSNPGQGYSGEQYF. Here the CDR3 DNA reads TGCGCCAGCAGCTCGAATCCGGGACAGGGTTATTCGGGCGAGCAGTACTTC.

This clonotype appeared many times. The J gene is TRBJ2-1, the V gene TRBV7-2; 13 bases line up with TRBD2. CDR1 is SGHTA and CDR2 is FQGNSA in the germline V gene. V lost 4 bases, J lost 6 bases, and 6 bases stayed unmatched. CDR3 length: 16 residues. The CDR3 protein is CASSSPLAGGPNEQFF. The CDR3 DNA reads TGTGCCAGCAGCTCCCCACTAGCGGGGGGGCCCAATGAGCAGTTCTTC.

This clonotype was observed many times. The chain links TRBV12-3 or TRBV12-4 to TRBJ2-1, with 10 bases fitting TRBD2. This CDR3 comprises 15 residues. V was pared by 3 bases and J by 7 bases, with 6 bases of the junction left unmatched. The DNA of the CDR3 is TGTGCCAGCAGTTTTCTAGCGGGAGTGCGGAATGAGCAGTTCTTC. As protein: CASSFLAGVRNEQFF.

This clonotype appeared many times. This chain uses TRBV30 with TRBJ2-1, with D possibly TRBD2 on 6 matching bases. V lost 3 bases to trimming and J lost 9 bases, with 12 bases between them. This CDR3 has 12 residues. The germline gives CDR1 GTSNPN, CDR2 SVGIG (reference sequence). The CDR3 sequence: CAWRRGGGEQFF. CDR3 DNA sequence: TGTGCCTGGAGAAGGGGAGGAGGTGAGCAGTTCTTC.

This clonotype occurred many times. CDR3 DNA sequence: TGCGCCAGCAGCCCAGCCATAGCGGGGGTGGCAGATACGCAGTATTTT. Its protein product is CASSPAIAGVADTQYF. The V call is TRBV5-1, the J call TRBJ2-3, with TRBD2 identical over 9 bases. The CDR3 has 16 residues. Germline loops: CDR1 SGHRS, CDR2 YFSETQ. With 4 bases clipped from V and 4 bases from J, the junction kept 10 bases outside the gene matches.

This clonotype came up many times. The chain employs TRBV9 and TRBJ1-3; 7 bases are a match to TRBD1. This CDR3 is 15 amino acids long. Germline V gene lookup returns CDR1 SGDLS and CDR2 YYNGEE. After removal of 2 bases from V and 0 bases from J, the junction contained 2 bases not matched to a gene. Here the CDR3 DNA reads TGTGCCAGCAGCGTCGGGACAGCCTCTGGAAACACCATATATTTT. It translates to CASSVGTASGNTIYF.